Each of the 11 T cell receptor beta chains below was sequenced from the same sample in a study of T cell repertoires in cytomegalovirus infection. These receptors' antigens are unknown. TCRdb used MiXCR to reprocess the reads, holding one entry per CDR3 protein. The sample consists of about 470,000 distinct CDR3 sequences, about 42% of them appearing once. Sequenced material: cultured PBMCs, taken from culture after CMV antigen stimulation. The receptors were gathered from a human donor in good health (CMV status not recorded). Some clones in this sample may be carry-over from other donors' samples.

This clonotype occurred a few times. The rearrangement uses TRBV7-8 and TRBJ2-2; D uncertain. The V end was cut by 2 bases, the J end by 3 bases, with 16 bases between. CDR1 SGHVS and CDR2 FQNEAQ come from the germline V gene. CDR3 length equals 17 residues. The CDR3 is CASSLFTDQSYTGELFF. CDR3 DNA sequence: TGTGCCAGCAGCTTATTTACGGATCAGTCTTACACCGGGGAGCTGTTTTTT.

J is TRBJ1-5 and V is TRBV4-1, with 8 positions matching TRBD1. The CDR3 has 16 residues. Germline CDR1 reads MGHRA; CDR2 reads YSYEKL. Trimming took 3 bases from V and 4 from J; bases not matched to a gene: 8. DNA for the CDR3: TGCGCCAGCAGCCAGGGCAGGGGGCTAGGAAATCAGCCCCAGCATTTT. This codes for CASSQGRGLGNQPQHF.

CDR3: CASSYSLAPWNTEAFF. The DNA of the CDR3 is TGTGCCAGCAGTTACTCGTTGGCACCATGGAACACTGAAGCTTTCTTT. This rearrangement joins TRBV6-7 to TRBJ1-1; D is unclear. TRBV6-7 is sorted into the ORF group, with uncertain function. Trimming took off 0 bases at V and 1 base at J, with 12 bases between the two ends. The CDR3 totals 16 residues.

This clonotype was found a few times. The CDR3 reads CASSPASHGWAGNTIYF. The CDR3 DNA sequence: TGTGCCAGCAGCCCAGCGAGCCACGGATGGGCCGGAAACACCATATATTTT. The chain joins TRBV7-2 to TRBJ1-3; no definite D call. Trimming took 5 bases from V and 4 from J, leaving 21 bases between them. Germline CDR1 SGHTA, CDR2 FQGNSA. The CDR3 length is 17 residues.

On this clonotype itself: Here the CDR3 omits its conserved ending phenylalanine or tryptophan, so a read error is the likely source. This chain connects TRBV11-2 to TRBJ2-1; D possibly corresponds to TRBD2 (6 bases). This CDR3 contains 17 residues. Germline assignment: CDR1 SGHAT and CDR2 FQNNGV. V dropped 5 bases and J dropped 2 bases, with 19 bases sitting between them. Here the CDR3 reads CASSPFSMGLTYNEQFS. The CDR3 nucleotides read TGTGCCAGCAGCCCATTTTCAATGGGACTTACCTACAATGAGCAGTTCTCC.

In this sample, this clonotype turned up a few times. The V gene is TRBV6-5, the J gene TRBJ2-2; TRBD1 matches 8 bases. Looked up from germline, CDR1 is MNHEY and CDR2 is SVGAGI. With 4 bases clipped from V and 7 bases from J, the junction kept 5 bases outside the gene matches. The CDR3 has 14 amino acids. The CDR3 nucleotides read TGTGCCAGCAGTTTCAACAGGGGGAGCGGGGAGCTGTTTTTT. This codes for CASSFNRGSGELFF.

This clonotype has just a few counts. This chain links TRBV20-1 with TRBJ2-3, with a tentative D call TRBD2 (6 bases). Between the trimmed V and J ends, which lost 5 bases and 8 bases, there was a span of 14 bases. Germline V gives CDR1 DFQATT, CDR2 SNEGSKA (reference sequence). The CDR3 is 12 residues long. CDR3 bases: TGCAGTGCTCCATTACTCGGGGGTACGCAGTATTTT. Its protein is CSAPLLGGTQYF.

The DNA for the CDR3 is TGTGCCAGCATCGCGGGGCTAATCACAGATACGCAGTATTTT. Protein product: CASIAGLITDTQYF. The chain couples TRBV7-2 to TRBJ2-3; TRBD2 might be the D (6 bases). Germline loops: CDR1 SGHTA, CDR2 FQGNSA. The V gene lost 7 bases and the J gene lost 2 bases, with 13 bases spanning the gap. This CDR3 is 14 amino acids long.

This clonotype was recorded once. The rearrangement joins TRBV14 to TRBJ2-1, with D tentatively TRBD2 (6 bases). V lost 4 bases and J lost 9, with 10 bases in between. There are 12 residues in the CDR3. Germline V gives CDR1 SGHDN, CDR2 FVKESK. CDR3 protein: CASSPLATEQFF. CDR3 DNA sequence: TGTGCCAGCAGCCCCCTAGCGACTGAGCAGTTCTTC.

This chain connects TRBV25-1 to TRBJ2-7; the D is unclear. This CDR3 is 13 amino acids long. In germline, CDR1 is MGHDK, CDR2 SYGVNS. Trimming shortened V by 4 bases and J by 3 bases, and 10 bases separated the two germline ends. The chain's CDR3 is CASSGPSVYEQYF. CDR3 bases: TGTGCCAGCAGTGGCCCGTCAGTCTACGAGCAGTACTTC.

This clonotype has more than one count but fewer than ten. V is TRBV4-1 and J is TRBJ1-2; a possible D gene is TRBD1 (5 bases). Germline loops: CDR1 MGHRA, CDR2 YSYEKL. CDR3 size: 13 residues. V was trimmed by 0 bases and J by 6 bases, leaving 8 bases between them. The CDR3 sequence: CASSQDGTHGYTF. CDR3 DNA: TGCGCCAGCAGCCAAGACGGGACCCATGGCTACACCTTC.